This T cell receptor (beta chain) came from a study of chronic HIV infection and antiretroviral therapy. This clonotype appeared a few times. The V end lost 3 bases, the J end lost 6 bases, and 14 bases lay between the germline ends. CDR1 and CDR2 (germline): SGDLS, YYNGEE. This CDR3 contains 14 residues. TCRdb re-derived calls from the 5' RACE reads in MiXCR, one entry per CDR3 protein. The repertoire has roughly 39,000 distinct CDR3 sequences, about 8.9% of them found once; the top ten carry around 2.9%. The chain carries TRBV9 and TRBJ2-3; D might be TRBD2 (5 bases). Sequences were obtained from peripheral blood. The sequence came from an adult who had HIV and had not received antiretroviral therapy, or was an uninfected healthy control (not recorded which). The CDR3 is CASSGVPPGDTQYF. CDR3 coding DNA: TGTGCCAGCAGCGGGGTCCCGCCGGGGGATACGCAGTATTTT. Looking up the rest from reference TRBV9 and TRBJ2-3 gives the full variable domain: DSGVTQTPKHLITATGQRVTLRCSPRSGDLSVYWYQQSLDQGLQFLIQYYNGEERAKGNILERFSAQQFPDLHSELNLSSLELGDSALYFCASSGVPPGDTQYFGPGTRLTVL.